A selection of T cell receptor beta chains follows, all from one sample in a study of cytomegalovirus exposure and HLA in healthy donors. Clones were read by immunoSEQ multiplex PCR, and TCRdb kept only the in-frame ones, dropping some. The sample has about 140,000 clones; around 75% are singletons. The sequencing sample was made of PBMCs. The source of these receptors is a female donor in good health and CMV-seronegative. Each CDR3 is given with its conserved first and last residue. D genes are given only for firm matches. Clone size, where shown, is once, few, many, or a class for clones that have expanded.

d_call j_call v_call clone_size cdr3_nt cdr3_aa
NA TRBJ2-2 TRBV19 NA TGTGCCAGTCCGAACCGAGCCACCGGGGAGCTGTTTTTT CASPNRATGELFF
NA TRBJ2-7 TRBV7-2 NA TGTGCCAGCAGCTTATGGAGCTCCTACGAGCAGTACTTC CASSLWSSYEQYF
NA TRBJ1-6 TRBV4-1 once TGCGCCAGCAGCCAAGAGCCACACCGGACTTCTCCCCTCCACTTT CASSQEPHRTSPLHF
TRBD2 TRBJ2-1 TRBV6-1 NA TGTGCCAGCAGTGATAGCGGGAGGGGCTACAATGAGCAGTTCTTC CASSDSGRGYNEQFF
NA TRBJ2-2 TRBV9 NA TGTGCCAGCAGCGTAGTCGCCGGGGAGCTGTTTTTT CASSVVAGELFF
NA TRBJ2-7 TRBV6-5 NA TGTGCCAGCAGTTACTCTTGGGGCTACGAGCAGTACTTC CASSYSWGYEQYF
TRBD2 TRBJ2-1 TRBV7-2 NA TGTGCCAGCAGCTCCCTACGGGCTAGCGGGACCGATGAGCAGTTCTTC CASSSLRASGTDEQFF
TRBD2 TRBJ2-1 TRBV5-1 NA TGCGCCAGCAGCGGGGGACTAGCGGGCACCTACAATGAGCAGTTCTTC CASSGGLAGTYNEQFF
NA TRBJ2-2 TRBV7-6 NA TGTGCCAGCAGCTTATCAGCCAGGGCCAACACCGGGGAGCTGTTTTTT CASSLSARANTGELFF
NA TRBJ2-7 TRBV29-1 NA TGCAGCGTTGGTGGGGCCGGGGGCGAGCAGTACTTC CSVGGAGGEQYF
TRBD1 TRBJ2-2 TRBV9 once TGTGCCAGCAGCGTGGACAGGGGCGACACCGGGGAGCTGTTTTTT CASSVDRGDTGELFF
NA TRBJ1-4 TRBV19 NA TGTGCCAGTAGTATAGATCCAGATGAAAAACTGTTTTTT CASSIDPDEKLFF
TRBD2 TRBJ2-4 TRBV4-3 NA TGCGCCAGCAGCCAAGCGAACGGGAGGGCCAAAAACATTCAGTACTTC CASSQANGRAKNIQYF
NA TRBJ1-4 TRBV11-2 NA TGTGCCAGCAGCTTACATCAGGCCGGGGGTGAAAAACTGTTTTTT CASSLHQAGGEKLFF
NA TRBJ2-3 TRBV27 NA TGTGCCAGCAGACTTGGCCCTTATAGAGGAAATACGCAGTATTTT CASRLGPYRGNTQYF
NA TRBJ2-2 TRBV15 NA TGTGCCACCAGCAGAGATCCAGGGAATTTGTACACCGGGGAGCTGTTTTTT CATSRDPGNLYTGELFF
NA TRBJ1-1 TRBV19 NA TGTGCCAGTAGTATAGATCGGGGACGGACAGTCAGGAACACTGAAGCTTTCTTT CASSIDRGRTVRNTEAFF
TRBD1 TRBJ2-1 TRBV5-1 NA TGCGCCAGCAGCTCGGACAGGCTAGTCAATGAGCAGTTCTTC CASSSDRLVNEQFF
TRBD1 TRBJ1-2 TRBV28 few TGTGCCAGCACCGTGGACAGGAGGGGCTACACCTTC CASTVDRRGYTF
TRBD1 TRBJ1-1 TRBV30 NA TGTGCCTGGAGTGTAGGGACAGGATGGGTACAAAATGAAGCTTTCTTT CAWSVGTGWVQNEAFF
TRBD2 TRBJ2-1 TRBV9 NA TGTGCCAGCAGCGCTAGCGGCTCCTACAATGAGCAGTTCTTC CASSASGSYNEQFF
TRBD1 TRBJ1-4 TRBV7-2 NA TGTGCCAGCAGCTTAGCGACAGGGAGGAATGAAAAACTGTTTTTT CASSLATGRNEKLFF
TRBD1 TRBJ1-1 TRBV30 few TGTGCCTGCCTGACAGGGAATGCTTTCTTT CACLTGNAFF
NA TRBJ2-7 TRBV7-2 NA TGTGCCAGCAGCTCCTACTATAACTACGAGCAGTACTTC CASSSYYNYEQYF
NA TRBJ2-3 TRBV6-4 NA TGTGCCAGCAGTGACTCGATGGGCTCAAGTACGCAGTATTTT CASSDSMGSSTQYF
TRBD2 TRBJ2-1 TRBV19 NA TGTGCCAGTAGCAAATCTAGCGGGAGATATAATGAGCAGTTCTTC CASSKSSGRYNEQFF
TRBD1 TRBJ2-2 TRBV5-1 NA TGCGCCACCTACGGGGACAGGGTCAACACCGGGGAGCTGTTTTTT CATYGDRVNTGELFF
TRBD1 TRBJ2-1 TRBV7-7 NA TGTGCTAGCAGCTCGACAGGGGGTTCCTACAATGAGCAGTTCTTC CASSSTGGSYNEQFF
NA TRBJ1-1 TRBV25-1 NA TGTGCCAGCAGTGAATATTTTCCAGCGGCAGGAGGAACTGAAGCTTTCTTT CASSEYFPAAGGTEAFF
NA TRBJ2-1 TRBV5-1 NA TGCGCCAGCAGCTCAAATGACTACTACAATGAGCAGTTCTTC CASSSNDYYNEQFF
NA TRBJ1-6 TRBV2 NA TGTGCCAGCAGTGGAAGCTCGGCAGGGTTTTCACCCCTCCACTTT CASSGSSAGFSPLHF
NA TRBJ1-1 TRBV5-1 once TGCGCCAGCACCAGCGGAGGGGTAGCGGACACTGAAGCTTTCTTT CASTSGGVADTEAFF
NA TRBJ2-5 TRBV6-4 NA TGTGCCAGCAGTGACTCGAGGAGGGAAGGGACCCAGTACTTC CASSDSRREGTQYF
NA TRBJ2-3 TRBV5-1 NA TGCGCCAGCAGCTTGATAGCACAGGCAAGAACAGATACGCAGTATTTT CASSLIAQARTDTQYF
TRBD1 TRBJ1-1 TRBV29-1 once TGCAGCGTTGAATCCCAGGGGGAAGGGTCTTTCTTT CSVESQGEGSFF
NA TRBJ2-3 TRBV27 NA TGTGCCAGCCGGGACATCCTCACAGATACGCAGTATTTT CASRDILTDTQYF
TRBD1 TRBJ1-5 TRBV4-1 few TGCGCCAGCAGCCATCTATTCGACGGGACAGGGACAAATCAGCCCCAGCATTTT CASSHLFDGTGTNQPQHF
NA TRBJ1-6 TRBV5-4 NA TGTGCCAGCAGCTTTAGCATAGTGCGGAATTCACCCCTCCACTTT CASSFSIVRNSPLHF
NA TRBJ2-1 TRBV4-3 NA TGCGCCAGCAGCCAAGGTCTGCTAGCCGACAGGTATGAGCAGTTCTTC CASSQGLLADRYEQFF
NA TRBJ1-5 TRBV4-1 NA TGCGCCAGCAGCGCCGCGGACAGAAATCAGCCCCAGCATTTT CASSAADRNQPQHF
NA TRBJ2-2 TRBV2 once TGTGCCAGCGGGCGGGGGCCCCACACCGGGGAGCTGTTTTTT CASGRGPHTGELFF
NA TRBJ1-1 TRBV6-4 few TGTGCCAGCAGTGACGCCAATATTGGCCGCCCCTCGGCTTTCTTT CASSDANIGRPSAFF
TRBD2 TRBJ2-7 TRBV7-9 NA TGTGCCAGCAGCTCTGCTAGCGGGGGTCGGGACGAGCAGTACTTC CASSSASGGRDEQYF
NA TRBJ1-2 TRBV6-1 NA TGTGCCAGCAGAAGCACAGGGCTTAACTATGGCTACACCTTC CASRSTGLNYGYTF